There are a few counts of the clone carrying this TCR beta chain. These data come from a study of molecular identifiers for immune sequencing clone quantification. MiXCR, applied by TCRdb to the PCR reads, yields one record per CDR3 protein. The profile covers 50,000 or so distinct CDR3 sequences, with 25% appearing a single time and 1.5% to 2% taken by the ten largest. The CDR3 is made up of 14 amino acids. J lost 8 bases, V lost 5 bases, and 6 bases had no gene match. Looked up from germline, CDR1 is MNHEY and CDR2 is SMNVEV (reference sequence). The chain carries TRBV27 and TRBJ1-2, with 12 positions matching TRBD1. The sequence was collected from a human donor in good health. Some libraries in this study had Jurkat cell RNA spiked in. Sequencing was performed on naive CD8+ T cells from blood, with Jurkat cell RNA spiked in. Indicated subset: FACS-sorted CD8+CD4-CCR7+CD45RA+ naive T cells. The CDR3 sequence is CASSPGTGGRGYTF. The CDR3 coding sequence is TGTGCCAGCAGTCCGGGGACAGGGGGCAGGGGCTACACCTTC.